This note documents a single T cell receptor (beta chain) sequence. Its antigen is currently unknown. This specimen belongs to a study of shared clonotypes between healthy human individuals. CDR3 length: 14 residues. Germline V lookup: CDR1 SQVTM, CDR2 ANQGSEA. The ends lost 0 bases at V and 2 bases at J; junction bases unmatched: 0. The protocol was immunoSEQ multiplex PCR, while the TCRdb copy is restricted to in-frame clones and leaves out a portion. The sample records about half a million clones, about 78% being singletons. Study conclusions and caveats: Collection of samples was limited to blood; tissue repertoires likely differ.

Sequencing was performed on PBMCs. This TCR was recovered from a middle-aged woman in good health. Some clones in this sample may be carry-over from other donors' samples. The chain has TRBV29-1 and TRBJ2-1, with 8 bases identical to TRBD2. CDR3 residues: CSVEEREAYNEQFF. The CDR3 DNA sequence: TGCAGCGTTGAAGAGCGGGAGGCCTACAATGAGCAGTTCTTC.